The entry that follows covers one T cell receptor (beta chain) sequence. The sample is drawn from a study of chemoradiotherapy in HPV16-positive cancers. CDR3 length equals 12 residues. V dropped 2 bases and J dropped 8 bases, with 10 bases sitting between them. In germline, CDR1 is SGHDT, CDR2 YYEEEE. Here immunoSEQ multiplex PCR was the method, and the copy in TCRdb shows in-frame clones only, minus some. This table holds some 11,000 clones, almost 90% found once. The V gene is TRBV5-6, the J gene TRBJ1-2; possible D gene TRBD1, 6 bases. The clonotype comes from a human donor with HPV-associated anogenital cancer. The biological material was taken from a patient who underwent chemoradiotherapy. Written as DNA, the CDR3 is TGTGCCAGCAGCTTACAGGGTAGGGGCTACACCTTC. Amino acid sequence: CASSLQGRGYTF. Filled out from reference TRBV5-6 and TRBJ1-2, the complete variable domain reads DAGVTQSPTHLIKTRGQQVTLRCSPKSGHDTVSWYQQALGQGPQFIFQYYEEEERQRGNFPDRFSGHQFPNYSSELNVNALLLGDSALYLCASSLQGRGYTFGSGTRLTVV.